This record concerns one T cell receptor beta chain sequence. Its cognate antigen is unknown. The junction differs from germline at one of its ends, possibly a read error. The second PCR ran about 6 to 12 cycles with a sample-barcoded 5' primer and J-beta primers. TCRdb itself ran the 5' RACE reads through MiXCR, one entry per CDR3 protein. Among about 2 million distinct CDR3 sequences, around 48% were seen once, and the ten largest hold 2% to 2.5%. These data originate in a study of blood T cells in healthy people across ages. Study-wide findings and caveats: Strongly correlated with naive T cell percentage was TCR beta diversity. With age, beta diversity per million T cells declined roughly linearly, significantly by approximately 41.

Germline CDR1 reads SNHLY; CDR2 reads FYNNEI. The CDR3 is 13 residues long. The source of this sequence is a woman in her forties in good health. V and J are TRBV2 and TRBJ2-3; D assignment may be TRBD1 or TRBD2 (5 bases each). Sequencing used blood. The CDR3: CAKQDPSTDTRYF. CDR3 in DNA: TGTGCCAAACAGGACCCTAGCACAGATACGCGGTATTTT. Together with reference TRBV2 and TRBJ2-3, the CDR3 gives the full variable domain: EPEVTQTPSHQVTQMGQEVILRCVPISNHLYFYWYRQILGQKVEFLVSFYNNEISEKSEIFDDQFSVERPDGSNFTLKIRSTKLEDSAMYFCAKQDPSTDTRYFGPGTRLTVL.